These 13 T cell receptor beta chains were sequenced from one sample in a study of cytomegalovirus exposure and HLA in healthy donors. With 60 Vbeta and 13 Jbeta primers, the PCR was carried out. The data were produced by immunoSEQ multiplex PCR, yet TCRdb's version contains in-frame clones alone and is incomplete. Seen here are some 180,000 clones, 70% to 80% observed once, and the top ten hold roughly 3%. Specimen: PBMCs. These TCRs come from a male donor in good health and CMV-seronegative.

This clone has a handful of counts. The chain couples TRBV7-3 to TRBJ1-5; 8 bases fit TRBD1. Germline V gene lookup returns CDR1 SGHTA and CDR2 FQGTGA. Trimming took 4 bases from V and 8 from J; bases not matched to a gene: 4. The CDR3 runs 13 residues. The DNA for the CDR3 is TGTGCCAGCAGCTACGGACAGGGAGAGCCCCAGCATTTT. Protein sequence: CASSYGQGEPQHF.

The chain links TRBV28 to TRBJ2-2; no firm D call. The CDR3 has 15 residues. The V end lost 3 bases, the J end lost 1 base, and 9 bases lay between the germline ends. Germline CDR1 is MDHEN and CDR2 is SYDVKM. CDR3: CASSFILKNTGELFF. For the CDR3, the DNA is TGTGCCAGCAGTTTTATCTTAAAGAACACCGGGGAGCTGTTTTTT.

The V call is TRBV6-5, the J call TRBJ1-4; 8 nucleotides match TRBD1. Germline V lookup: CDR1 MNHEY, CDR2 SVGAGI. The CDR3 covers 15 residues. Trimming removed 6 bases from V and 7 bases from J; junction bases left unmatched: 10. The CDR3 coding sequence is TGTGCCAGCAGCCAGGACAGGGTATGGGGTGAAAAACTGTTTTTT. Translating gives CASSQDRVWGEKLFF.

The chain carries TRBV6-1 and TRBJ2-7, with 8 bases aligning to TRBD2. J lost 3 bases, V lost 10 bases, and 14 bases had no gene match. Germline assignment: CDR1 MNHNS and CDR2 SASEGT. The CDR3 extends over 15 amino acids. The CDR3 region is CANGPTGLGLYEQYF. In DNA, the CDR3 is TGTGCCAACGGCCCAACGGGACTAGGACTCTACGAGCAGTACTTC.

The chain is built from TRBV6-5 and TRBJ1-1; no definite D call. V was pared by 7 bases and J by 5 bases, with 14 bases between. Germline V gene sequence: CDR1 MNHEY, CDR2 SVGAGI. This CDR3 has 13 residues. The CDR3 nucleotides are TGTGCCAGCACACTCGCGGTGGTGACTGAAGCTTTCTTT. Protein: CASTLAVVTEAFF.

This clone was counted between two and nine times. As DNA, the CDR3 is TGCGCCAGCAGCCAAGAAGGTCCAGGGGGAGAGACCCAGTACTTC. As protein: CASSQEGPGGETQYF. V usage is TRBV4-1 and J usage is TRBJ2-5; TRBD1 matches 7 bases. V lost 0 bases, J lost 4 bases, and 5 bases stayed unmatched. Per germline, CDR1 MGHRA and CDR2 YSYEKL. The CDR3 is made up of 15 amino acids.

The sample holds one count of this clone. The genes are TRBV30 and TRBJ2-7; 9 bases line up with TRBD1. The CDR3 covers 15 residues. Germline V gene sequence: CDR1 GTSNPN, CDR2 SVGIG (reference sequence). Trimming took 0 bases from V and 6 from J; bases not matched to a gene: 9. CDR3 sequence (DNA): TGTGCCTGGAGTGTACTTGGGACAGGGTCGGTCGAGCAGTACTTC. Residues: CAWSVLGTGSVEQYF.

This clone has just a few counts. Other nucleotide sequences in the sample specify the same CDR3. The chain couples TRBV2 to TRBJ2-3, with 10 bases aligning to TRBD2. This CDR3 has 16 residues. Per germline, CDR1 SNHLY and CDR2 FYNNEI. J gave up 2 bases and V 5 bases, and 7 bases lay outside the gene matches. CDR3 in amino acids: CASSPRTSGITDTQYF. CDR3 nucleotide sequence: TGTGCCAGCAGTCCTAGGACTAGCGGAATCACAGATACGCAGTATTTT.

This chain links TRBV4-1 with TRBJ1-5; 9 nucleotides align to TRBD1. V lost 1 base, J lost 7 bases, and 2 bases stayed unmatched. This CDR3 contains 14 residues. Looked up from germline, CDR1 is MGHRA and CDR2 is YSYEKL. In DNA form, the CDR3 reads TGCGCCAGCAGCCAAGGGACAGGGGTGCAGCCCCAGCATTTT. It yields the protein CASSQGTGVQPQHF.

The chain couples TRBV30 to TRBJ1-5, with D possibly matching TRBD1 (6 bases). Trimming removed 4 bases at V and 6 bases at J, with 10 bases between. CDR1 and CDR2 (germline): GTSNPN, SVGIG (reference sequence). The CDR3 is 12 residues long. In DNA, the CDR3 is TGTGCCTGGAACAGGGCTGGTCAGCCCCAGCATTTT. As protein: CAWNRAGQPQHF.

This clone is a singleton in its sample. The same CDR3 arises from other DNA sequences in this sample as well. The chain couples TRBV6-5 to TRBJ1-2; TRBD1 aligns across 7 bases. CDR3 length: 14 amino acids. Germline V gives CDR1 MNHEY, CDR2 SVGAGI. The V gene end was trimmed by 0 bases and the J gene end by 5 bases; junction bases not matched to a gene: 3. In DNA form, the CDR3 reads TGTGCCAGCAGTTACTCAGGGGGCGGGTATGGCTACACCTTC. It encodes CASSYSGGGYGYTF.

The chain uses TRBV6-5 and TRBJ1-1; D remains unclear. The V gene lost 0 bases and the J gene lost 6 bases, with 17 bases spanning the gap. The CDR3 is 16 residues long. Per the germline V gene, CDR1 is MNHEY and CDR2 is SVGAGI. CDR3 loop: CASSYSIKNLGAEAFF. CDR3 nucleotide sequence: TGTGCCAGCAGTTACTCGATAAAGAACCTGGGCGCTGAAGCTTTCTTT.

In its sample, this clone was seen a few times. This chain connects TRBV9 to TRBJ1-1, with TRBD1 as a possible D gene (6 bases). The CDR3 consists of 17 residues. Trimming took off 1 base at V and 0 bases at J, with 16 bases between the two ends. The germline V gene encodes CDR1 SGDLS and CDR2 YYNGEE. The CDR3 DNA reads TGTGCCAGCAGCGTATCGGCAGGGACAAGTGTGAACACTGAAGCTTTCTTT. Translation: CASSVSAGTSVNTEAFF.